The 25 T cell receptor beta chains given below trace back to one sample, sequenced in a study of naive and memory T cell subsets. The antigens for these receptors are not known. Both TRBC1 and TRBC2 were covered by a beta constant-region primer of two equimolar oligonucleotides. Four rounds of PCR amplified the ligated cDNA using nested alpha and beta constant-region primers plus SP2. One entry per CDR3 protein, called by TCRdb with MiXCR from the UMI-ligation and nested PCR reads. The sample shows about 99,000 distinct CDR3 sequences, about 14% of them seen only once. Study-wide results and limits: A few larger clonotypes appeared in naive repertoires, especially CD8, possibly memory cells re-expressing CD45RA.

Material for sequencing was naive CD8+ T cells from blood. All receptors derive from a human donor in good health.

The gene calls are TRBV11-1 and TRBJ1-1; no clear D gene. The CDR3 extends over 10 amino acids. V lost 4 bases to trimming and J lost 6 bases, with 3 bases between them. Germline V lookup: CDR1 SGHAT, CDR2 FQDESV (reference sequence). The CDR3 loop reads CASSYPEAFF. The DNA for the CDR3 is TGTGCCAGCAGCTACCCTGAAGCTTTCTTT.

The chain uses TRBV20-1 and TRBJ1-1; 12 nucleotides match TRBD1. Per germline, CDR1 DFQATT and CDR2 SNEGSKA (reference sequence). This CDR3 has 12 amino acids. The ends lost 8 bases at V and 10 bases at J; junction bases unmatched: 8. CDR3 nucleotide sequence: TGCAGTACCCCGGGACAGGGGGCTCTAGCTTTCTTT. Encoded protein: CSTPGQGALAFF.

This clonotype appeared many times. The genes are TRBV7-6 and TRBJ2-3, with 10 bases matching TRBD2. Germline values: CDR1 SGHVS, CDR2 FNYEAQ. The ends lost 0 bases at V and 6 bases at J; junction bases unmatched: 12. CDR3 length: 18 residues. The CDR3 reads CASSLALSLAGGVDTQYF. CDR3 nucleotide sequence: TGTGCCAGCAGCTTAGCGCTCTCCTTAGCGGGGGGTGTGGATACGCAGTATTTT.

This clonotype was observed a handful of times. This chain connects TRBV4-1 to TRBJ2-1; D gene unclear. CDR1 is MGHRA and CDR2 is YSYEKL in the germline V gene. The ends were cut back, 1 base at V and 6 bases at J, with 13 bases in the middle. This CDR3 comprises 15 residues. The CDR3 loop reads CASSQGHQASNEQFF. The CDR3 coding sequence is TGCGCCAGCAGCCAAGGTCATCAGGCATCCAATGAGCAGTTCTTC.

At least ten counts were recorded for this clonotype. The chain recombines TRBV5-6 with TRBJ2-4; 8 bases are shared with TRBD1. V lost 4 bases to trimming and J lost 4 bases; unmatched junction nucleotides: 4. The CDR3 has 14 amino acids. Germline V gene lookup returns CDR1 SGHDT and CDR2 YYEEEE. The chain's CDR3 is CASSLDRAKNIQYF. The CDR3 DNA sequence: TGTGCCAGCAGCCTGGACAGGGCAAAAAACATTCAGTACTTC.

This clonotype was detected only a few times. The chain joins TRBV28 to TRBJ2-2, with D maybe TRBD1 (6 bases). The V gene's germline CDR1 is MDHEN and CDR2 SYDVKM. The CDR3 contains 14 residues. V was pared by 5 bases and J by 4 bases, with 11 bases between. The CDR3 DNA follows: TGTGCCAGCAGTCGACAGGCCTTCACCGGGGAGCTGTTTTTT. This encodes CASSRQAFTGELFF. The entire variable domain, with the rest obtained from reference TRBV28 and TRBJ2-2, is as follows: DVKVTQSSRYLVKRTGEKVFLECVQDMDHENMFWYRQDPGLGLRLIYFSYDVKMKEKGDIPEGYSVSREKKERFSLILESASTNQTSMYLCASSRQAFTGELFFGEGSRLTVL.

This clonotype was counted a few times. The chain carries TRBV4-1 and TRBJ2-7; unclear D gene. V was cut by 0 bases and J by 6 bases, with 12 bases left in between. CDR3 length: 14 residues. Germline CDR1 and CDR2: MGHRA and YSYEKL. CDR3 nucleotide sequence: TGCGCCAGCAGCCAAGAGGATGGACGCGCCGAGCAGTACTTC. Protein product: CASSQEDGRAEQYF.

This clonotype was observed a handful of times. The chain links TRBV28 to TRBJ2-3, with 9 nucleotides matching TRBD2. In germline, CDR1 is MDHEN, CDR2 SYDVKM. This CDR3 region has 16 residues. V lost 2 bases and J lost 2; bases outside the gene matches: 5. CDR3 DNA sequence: TGTGCCAGCAGTTTAGGGCGGGGGGGGTCCACAGATACGCAGTATTTT. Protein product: CASSLGRGGSTDTQYF.

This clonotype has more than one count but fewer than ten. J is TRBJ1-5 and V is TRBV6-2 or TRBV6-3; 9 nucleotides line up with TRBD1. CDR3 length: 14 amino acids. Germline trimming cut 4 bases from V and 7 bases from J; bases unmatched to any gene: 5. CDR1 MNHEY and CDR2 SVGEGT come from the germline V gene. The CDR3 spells CASSSGTGNQPQHF. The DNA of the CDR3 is TGTGCCAGCAGTTCCGGGACAGGGAACCAGCCCCAGCATTTT.

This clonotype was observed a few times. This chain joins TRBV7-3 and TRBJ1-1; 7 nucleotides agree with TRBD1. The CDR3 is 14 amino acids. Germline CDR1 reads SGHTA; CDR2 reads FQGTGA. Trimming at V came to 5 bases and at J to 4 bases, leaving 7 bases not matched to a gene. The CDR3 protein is CASSHGTAGTEAFF. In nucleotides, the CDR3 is TGTGCCAGCAGCCATGGGACAGCTGGCACTGAAGCTTTCTTT.

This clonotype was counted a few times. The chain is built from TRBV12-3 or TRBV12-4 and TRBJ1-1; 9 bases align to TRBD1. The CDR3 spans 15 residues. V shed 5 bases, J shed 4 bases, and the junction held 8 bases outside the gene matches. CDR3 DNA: TGTGCCAGCAGTCCGGGGACAGGGACGGTCACTGAAGCTTTCTTT. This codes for CASSPGTGTVTEAFF.

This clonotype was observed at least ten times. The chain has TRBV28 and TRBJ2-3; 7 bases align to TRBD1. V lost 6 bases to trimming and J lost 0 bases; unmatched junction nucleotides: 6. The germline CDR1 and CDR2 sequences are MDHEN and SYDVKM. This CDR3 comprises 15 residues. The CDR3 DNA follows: TGTGCCAGCAGCCCGACAGGGTTTAGCACAGATACGCAGTATTTT. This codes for CASSPTGFSTDTQYF.

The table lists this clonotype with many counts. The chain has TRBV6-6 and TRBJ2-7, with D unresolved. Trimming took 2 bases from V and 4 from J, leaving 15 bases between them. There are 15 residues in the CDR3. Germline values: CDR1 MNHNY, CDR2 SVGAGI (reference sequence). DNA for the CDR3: TGTGCCAGCAGTTACGGGCACCCGCAGCGATACGAGCAGTACTTC. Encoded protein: CASSYGHPQRYEQYF.

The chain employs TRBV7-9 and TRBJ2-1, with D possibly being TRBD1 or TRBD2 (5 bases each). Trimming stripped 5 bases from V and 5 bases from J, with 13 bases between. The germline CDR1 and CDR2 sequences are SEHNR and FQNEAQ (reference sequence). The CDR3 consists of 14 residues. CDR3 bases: TGTGCCAGCAGCGCCGGGACCGCGGACAATGAGCAGTTCTTC. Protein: CASSAGTADNEQFF.

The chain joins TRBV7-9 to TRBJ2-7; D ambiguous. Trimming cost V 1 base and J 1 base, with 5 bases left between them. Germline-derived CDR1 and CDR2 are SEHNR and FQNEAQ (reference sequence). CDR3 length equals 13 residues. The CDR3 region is CASSLGISYEQYF. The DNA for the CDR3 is TGTGCCAGCAGCTTAGGGATATCCTACGAGCAGTACTTC.

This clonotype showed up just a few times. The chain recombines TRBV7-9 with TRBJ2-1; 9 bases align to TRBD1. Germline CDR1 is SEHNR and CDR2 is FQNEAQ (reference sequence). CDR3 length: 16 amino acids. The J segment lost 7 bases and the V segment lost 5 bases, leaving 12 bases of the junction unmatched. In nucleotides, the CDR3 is TGTGCCAGCAGCCCGCCCAGTACCGGGACAGGGAATGAGCAGTTCTTC. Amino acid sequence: CASSPPSTGTGNEQFF.

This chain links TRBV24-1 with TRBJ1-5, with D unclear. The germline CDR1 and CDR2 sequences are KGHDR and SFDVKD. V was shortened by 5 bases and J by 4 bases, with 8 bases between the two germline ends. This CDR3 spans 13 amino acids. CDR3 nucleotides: TGTGCCACCAGTGGCGGGGATAATCAGCCCCAGCATTTT. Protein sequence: CATSGGDNQPQHF.

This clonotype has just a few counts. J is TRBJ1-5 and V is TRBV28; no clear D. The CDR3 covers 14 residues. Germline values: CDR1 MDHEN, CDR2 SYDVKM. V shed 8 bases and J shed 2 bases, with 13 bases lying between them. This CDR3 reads CASCTFGGNQPQHF. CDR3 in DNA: TGTGCCAGCTGTACGTTCGGGGGCAATCAGCCCCAGCATTTT. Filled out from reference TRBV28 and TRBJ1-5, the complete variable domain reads DVKVTQSSRYLVKRTGEKVFLECVQDMDHENMFWYRQDPGLGLRLIYFSYDVKMKEKGDIPEGYSVSREKKERFSLILESASTNQTSMYLCASCTFGGNQPQHFGDGTRLSIL.

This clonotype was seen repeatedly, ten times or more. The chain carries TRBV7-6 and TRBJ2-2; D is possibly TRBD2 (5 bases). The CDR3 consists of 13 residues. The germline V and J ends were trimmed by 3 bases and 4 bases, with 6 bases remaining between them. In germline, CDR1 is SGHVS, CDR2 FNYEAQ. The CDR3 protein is CASSFEGTGELFF. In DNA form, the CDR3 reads TGTGCCAGCAGCTTCGAGGGCACCGGGGAGCTGTTTTTT.

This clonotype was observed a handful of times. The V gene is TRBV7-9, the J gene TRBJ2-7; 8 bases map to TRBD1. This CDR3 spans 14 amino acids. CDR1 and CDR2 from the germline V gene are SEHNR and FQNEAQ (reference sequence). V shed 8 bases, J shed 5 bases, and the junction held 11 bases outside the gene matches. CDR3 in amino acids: CASWSAGGYNEQYF. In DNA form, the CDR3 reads TGTGCCAGCTGGAGCGCAGGGGGCTACAACGAGCAGTACTTC.

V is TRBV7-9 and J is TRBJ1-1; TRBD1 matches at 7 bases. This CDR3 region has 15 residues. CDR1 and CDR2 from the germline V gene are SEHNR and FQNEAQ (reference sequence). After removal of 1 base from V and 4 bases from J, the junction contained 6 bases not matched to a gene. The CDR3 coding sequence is TGTGCCAGCAGCTTAGTGACAGGGTTTATCACTGAAGCTTTCTTT. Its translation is CASSLVTGFITEAFF.

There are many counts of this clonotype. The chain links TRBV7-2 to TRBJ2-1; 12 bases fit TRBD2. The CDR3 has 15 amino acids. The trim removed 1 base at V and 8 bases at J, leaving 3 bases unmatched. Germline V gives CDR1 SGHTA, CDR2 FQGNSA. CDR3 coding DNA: TGTGCCAGCAGCTTAGAGACTAGCGGGAGTTATGAGCAGTTCTTC. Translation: CASSLETSGSYEQFF.

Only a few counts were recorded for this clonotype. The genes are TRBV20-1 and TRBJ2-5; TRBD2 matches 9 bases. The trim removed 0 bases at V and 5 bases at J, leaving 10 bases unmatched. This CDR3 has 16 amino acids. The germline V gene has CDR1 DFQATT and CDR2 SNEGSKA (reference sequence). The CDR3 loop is CSARDQGGGALETQYF. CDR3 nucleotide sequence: TGCAGTGCTAGAGATCAGGGCGGGGGGGCCTTGGAGACCCAGTACTTC.

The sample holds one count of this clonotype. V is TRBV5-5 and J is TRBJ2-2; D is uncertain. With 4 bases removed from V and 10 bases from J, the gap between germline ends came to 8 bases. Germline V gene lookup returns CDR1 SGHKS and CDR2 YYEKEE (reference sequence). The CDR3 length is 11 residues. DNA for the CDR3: TGTGCCAGCAGCCTAGACGCGGAGCTGTTTTTT. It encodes CASSLDAELFF.

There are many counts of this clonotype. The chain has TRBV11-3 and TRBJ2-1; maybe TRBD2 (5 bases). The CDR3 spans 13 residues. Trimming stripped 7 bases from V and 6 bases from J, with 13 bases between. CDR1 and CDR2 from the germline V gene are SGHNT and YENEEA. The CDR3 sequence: CASTPSGFNEQFF. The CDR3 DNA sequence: TGTGCCAGCACTCCCTCGGGGTTCAATGAGCAGTTCTTC.